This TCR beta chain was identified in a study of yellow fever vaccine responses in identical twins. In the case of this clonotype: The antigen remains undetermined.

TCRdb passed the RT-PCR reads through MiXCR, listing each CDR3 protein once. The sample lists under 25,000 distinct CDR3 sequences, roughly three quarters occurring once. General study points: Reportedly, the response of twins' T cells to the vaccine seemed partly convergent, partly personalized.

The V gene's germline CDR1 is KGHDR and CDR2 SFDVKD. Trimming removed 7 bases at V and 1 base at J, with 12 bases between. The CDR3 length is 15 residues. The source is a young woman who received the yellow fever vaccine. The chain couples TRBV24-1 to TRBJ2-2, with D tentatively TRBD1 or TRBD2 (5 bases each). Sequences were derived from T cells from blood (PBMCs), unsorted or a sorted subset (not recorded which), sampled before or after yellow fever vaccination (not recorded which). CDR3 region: CATRGTRGNTGELFF. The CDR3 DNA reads TGTGCCACCAGGGGGACCCGGGGGAACACCGGGGAGCTGTTTTTT.